This TCR beta chain was sequenced during a study of beta chain features in type 1 diabetes. Study conclusions and caveats: People with Type 1 diabetes carried modestly yet significantly shorter TCRB CDR3s in all four CD4+ subsets.

Expressed TCRB transcripts were sequenced after all isolated RNA was converted to cDNA. The method was immunoSEQ multiplex PCR; TCRdb's version includes in-frame clones alone and lacks a portion of them. This repertoire shows around 40,000 clones, approximately 70% found once; its top ten account for approximately 2%. Each donor gave one heparinised blood draw averaging roughly 100 mL. CDR3 length: 13 residues. Trimming took off 1 base at V and 9 bases at J, with 10 bases between the two ends. The germline CDR1 and CDR2 sequences are KGHSH and LQKENI. Concerning this clone: The antigen is undetermined.

The chain links TRBV18 to TRBJ2-1; maybe TRBD1 (5 bases). The TCR originated in a woman younger than 35 with type 1 diabetes. Material for sequencing was Tregs from blood. In nucleotides, the CDR3 is TGTGCCAGCTCACCACAGCAGGGAACTGAGCAGTTCTTC. Protein: CASSPQQGTEQFF.